The 8 T cell receptor beta chains below were found in one sample sequenced in a study of graft-versus-host responses after intestinal transplantation. Data came from immunoSEQ multiplex PCR; TCRdb stores just in-frame clones and leaves some out. Altogether 85,000 to 90,000 clones are present, less than 95% being singletons, with the ten largest covering 0.3% to 0.35%. No antigens are known for them. This specimen was unstimulated CD4+ T cells sorted from spleen or lymph node cells, taken before transplant. The receptors were sampled from a human donor who was the organ donor for an intestinal transplant.

The chain carries TRBV5-1 and TRBJ1-4, with D possibly TRBD1 on 5 matching bases. V was pared by 1 base and J by 7 bases, with 11 bases between. Germline CDR1 and CDR2: SGHRS and YFSETQ. The CDR3 is 14 amino acids. CDR3 nucleotide sequence: TGCGCCAGCAGCTTGTTACAGGAGGGTGAAAAACTGTTTTTT. Translated: CASSLLQEGEKLFF.

The V call is TRBV28, the J call TRBJ1-4; TRBD1 matches 12 bases. The germline V gene encodes CDR1 MDHEN and CDR2 SYDVKM. V was pared by 7 bases and J by 4 bases, with 10 bases of the junction left unmatched. CDR3 size: 17 residues. The CDR3: CASKDRGTGGFNEKLFF. CDR3 nucleotide sequence: TGTGCCAGCAAGGACAGGGGGACAGGGGGCTTTAATGAAAAACTGTTTTTT.

As for this clone: An end of the junction differs from the germline gene, which may be a read error. The rearrangement uses TRBV5-1 and TRBJ1-2; TRBD1 matches 7 bases. Looked up from germline, CDR1 is SGHRS and CDR2 is YFSETQ. This CDR3 is 13 amino acids long. CDR3 loop: CASRGQRNYGHTF. The CDR3 DNA is TGCGCCAGCAGGGGACAGCGGAATTATGGCCACACCTTC.

V gene TRBV7-8 combines with J gene TRBJ1-1; maybe TRBD1 (5 bases). The length of the CDR3 is 15 residues. V was clipped by 9 bases and J by 4 bases, with 21 bases between them. Per the germline V gene, CDR1 is SGHVS and CDR2 is FQNEAQ. The DNA for the CDR3 is TGTGCCAGTTGTCGGGGCGCGGGATGGAGCACTGAAGCTTTCTTT. Residues: CASCRGAGWSTEAFF.

The chain recombines TRBV28 with TRBJ1-2, with TRBD1 identical over 9 bases. This CDR3 contains 15 residues. The germline V gene encodes CDR1 MDHEN and CDR2 SYDVKM. With 6 bases clipped from V and 2 bases from J, the junction kept 7 bases outside the gene matches. The CDR3 loop reads CASSPPGTGNYGYTF. CDR3 DNA sequence: TGTGCCAGCAGCCCTCCCGGGACAGGGAACTATGGCTACACCTTC.

This sequence joins TRBV4-1 and TRBJ2-5; 7 positions agree with TRBD1. This CDR3 contains 15 residues. Germline values: CDR1 MGHRA, CDR2 YSYEKL. With V trimmed by 1 base and J by 7 bases, 9 bases remained unmatched. The CDR3: CASSQVVAGTVTQYF. CDR3 sequence (DNA): TGCGCCAGCAGCCAAGTGGTGGCAGGGACAGTGACCCAGTACTTC.

The chain employs TRBV7-9 and TRBJ2-1, with D uncertain. Between the trimmed V and J ends, which lost 1 base and 6 bases, there was a span of 13 bases. CDR1 and CDR2 from the germline V gene are SEHNR and FQNEAQ (reference sequence). The CDR3 spans 15 residues. CDR3 loop: CASSLVLPGLNEQFF. DNA for the CDR3: TGTGCCAGCAGCTTAGTTCTTCCAGGTCTCAATGAGCAGTTCTTC.

The sample holds a few counts of this clone. The chain links TRBV28 to TRBJ2-3; D is possibly TRBD1 (7 bases). Germline CDR1 MDHEN, CDR2 SYDVKM. The CDR3 contains 17 residues. Trimming left V 6 bases short and J 4 bases short, with 23 bases between. CDR3 region: CASSPNHRGGYADTQYF. CDR3 in DNA: TGTGCCAGCAGCCCCAACCACAGGGGAGGTTACGCAGATACGCAGTATTTT.